These T cell receptor beta chains were read from a single sample in a study of beta chain features in type 1 diabetes. Profiling relied on immunoSEQ multiplex PCR, and the TCRdb table lists in-frame clones only, not all of them. The sample lists more than 300,000 clones, approximately 16% seen once, with 0.019% in the top ten. Material for sequencing was naive CD4+ T cells from blood. The receptors shown here come from a woman in her late teens or twenties in good health. Each CDR3 is given with its conserved first and last residue. The order of the fields is D gene, V gene, clone size, J gene, CDR3 length, CDR3 DNA, CDR3 protein. A D gene is named only where the DNA matches it firmly. A clone size is listed for some rows: how often the clone was seen (once, few, many), or a class if it is expanded.

D gene: NA
V gene: TRBV5-4
clone size: NA
J gene: TRBJ2-1
CDR3 length: 15
CDR3 DNA: TGTGCCAGCAGCGACGTGGGACACGGGTACAATGAGCAGTTCTTC
CDR3 protein: CASSDVGHGYNEQFF

D gene: TRBD2
V gene: TRBV7-6
clone size: few
J gene: TRBJ2-4
CDR3 length: 15
CDR3 DNA: TGTGCCAGCAGCCCAGGGACTAGCGGCCTAACCCTTCAGTACTTC
CDR3 protein: CASSPGTSGLTLQYF

D gene: TRBD1
V gene: TRBV11-1
clone size: NA
J gene: TRBJ2-7
CDR3 length: 15
CDR3 DNA: TGTGCCAGCAGCTCCGCAGGGGGCTGGACCTACGAGCAGTACTTC
CDR3 protein: CASSSAGGWTYEQYF

D gene: NA
V gene: TRBV18
clone size: few
J gene: TRBJ1-5
CDR3 length: 16
CDR3 DNA: TGTGCCAGCTCACCACCAGTGGTTTCGGGGAATCAGCCCCAGCATTTT
CDR3 protein: CASSPPVVSGNQPQHF

D gene: NA
V gene: TRBV6-6
clone size: few
J gene: TRBJ1-5
CDR3 length: 14
CDR3 DNA: TGTGCCAGCAGTTACTCCGGGGAAAATCAGCCCCAGCATTTT
CDR3 protein: CASSYSGENQPQHF

D gene: NA
V gene: TRBV11-2
clone size: few
J gene: TRBJ1-5
CDR3 length: 13
CDR3 DNA: TGTGCCAGCAGCTTAAATTCAGATCAGCCCCAGCATTTT
CDR3 protein: CASSLNSDQPQHF

D gene: NA
V gene: TRBV13
clone size: few
J gene: TRBJ2-7
CDR3 length: 14
CDR3 DNA: TGTGCCAGCAGCTTCCACCGGGACTCGAGGGAGCAGTACTTC
CDR3 protein: CASSFHRDSREQYF

D gene: NA
V gene: TRBV7-9
clone size: NA
J gene: TRBJ2-7
CDR3 length: 14
CDR3 DNA: TGTGCCAGCAGCTTACATACAGGAGCAGGTGAGCAGTACTTC
CDR3 protein: CASSLHTGAGEQYF

D gene: NA
V gene: TRBV5-1
clone size: few
J gene: TRBJ2-7
CDR3 length: 13
CDR3 DNA: TGCGCCAGCAGCGTCGACAGGTCCTACGAGCAGTACTTC
CDR3 protein: CASSVDRSYEQYF

D gene: NA
V gene: TRBV19
clone size: NA
J gene: TRBJ2-5
CDR3 length: 14
CDR3 DNA: TGTGCCAGTACCGGTGGACAGTCCCTAGAGACCCAGTACTTC
CDR3 protein: CASTGGQSLETQYF

D gene: NA
V gene: TRBV20-1
clone size: few
J gene: TRBJ1-5
CDR3 length: 11
CDR3 DNA: TGCAGTGCGGGGAGCGGGCAGCCCCAGCATTTT
CDR3 protein: CSAGSGQPQHF

D gene: NA
V gene: TRBV9
clone size: few
J gene: TRBJ1-2
CDR3 length: 13
CDR3 DNA: TGTGCCAGCAGCTCCCCGGGGAGCTATGGCTACACCTTC
CDR3 protein: CASSSPGSYGYTF

D gene: NA
V gene: TRBV6-4
clone size: few
J gene: TRBJ1-5
CDR3 length: 13
CDR3 DNA: TGTGCCAGCGGGGAGGGAGGCAATCAGCCCCAGCATTTT
CDR3 protein: CASGEGGNQPQHF

D gene: NA
V gene: TRBV28
clone size: few
J gene: TRBJ1-1
CDR3 length: 14
CDR3 DNA: TGTGCCAGCAGTTCGGACTTTTCGAACACTGAAGCTTTCTTT
CDR3 protein: CASSSDFSNTEAFF

D gene: NA
V gene: TRBV29-1
clone size: NA
J gene: TRBJ2-7
CDR3 length: 13
CDR3 DNA: TGCAGCGTTAGTGCAGGGGCCTCCTACGAGCAGTACTTC
CDR3 protein: CSVSAGASYEQYF

D gene: NA
V gene: TRBV30
clone size: NA
J gene: TRBJ1-5
CDR3 length: 14
CDR3 DNA: TGTGCCTGGACCCAGGACAGTTACAATCAGCCCCAGCATTTT
CDR3 protein: CAWTQDSYNQPQHF

D gene: NA
V gene: TRBV7-2
clone size: few
J gene: TRBJ2-3
CDR3 length: 17
CDR3 DNA: TGTGCCAGCAGCTTAAGGGTCAGGGCGGTAGTCACAGATACGCAGTATTTT
CDR3 protein: CASSLRVRAVVTDTQYF

D gene: TRBD2
V gene: TRBV11-3
clone size: NA
J gene: TRBJ2-3
CDR3 length: 16
CDR3 DNA: TGTGCCAGCAGCTTCGGAACCGGGACTAGCGGGACTACGCAGTATTTT
CDR3 protein: CASSFGTGTSGTTQYF

D gene: NA
V gene: TRBV20-1
clone size: few
J gene: TRBJ1-1
CDR3 length: 10
CDR3 DNA: TGCAGTGCGGCGAACACTGAAGCTTTCTTT
CDR3 protein: CSAANTEAFF

D gene: NA
V gene: TRBV30
clone size: few
J gene: TRBJ1-5
CDR3 length: 13
CDR3 DNA: TGTGCCTGGAGTGTACAGGGATGGGAGCCCCAGCATTTT
CDR3 protein: CAWSVQGWEPQHF

D gene: NA
V gene: TRBV29-1
clone size: few
J gene: TRBJ2-6
CDR3 length: 16
CDR3 DNA: TGCAGCGTTGAGCCAGGGTGGGGCTCTGGGGCCAACGTCCTGACTTTC
CDR3 protein: CSVEPGWGSGANVLTF

D gene: TRBD2
V gene: TRBV13
clone size: few
J gene: TRBJ2-7
CDR3 length: 12
CDR3 DNA: TGTGCCACTAGCGGGAGGAAGTACGAGCAGTACTTC
CDR3 protein: CATSGRKYEQYF

D gene: TRBD1
V gene: TRBV29-1
clone size: NA
J gene: TRBJ1-5
CDR3 length: 17
CDR3 DNA: TGCAGCGTTTCAGGAGGGACAGTGGAAAATAGCAATCAGCCCCAGCATTTT
CDR3 protein: CSVSGGTVENSNQPQHF

D gene: TRBD1
V gene: TRBV30
clone size: few
J gene: TRBJ2-5
CDR3 length: 15
CDR3 DNA: TGTGCCTGGAGCGTGATTAGGGGGCTCCAAGAGACCCAGTACTTC
CDR3 protein: CAWSVIRGLQETQYF

D gene: TRBD1
V gene: TRBV5-1
clone size: NA
J gene: TRBJ1-2
CDR3 length: 14
CDR3 DNA: TGCGCCAGCAGCTATGAAAAGGACAGGGACGGCTACACCTTC
CDR3 protein: CASSYEKDRDGYTF

D gene: TRBD2
V gene: TRBV2
clone size: NA
J gene: TRBJ2-7
CDR3 length: 13
CDR3 DNA: TGTGCCAGCAGGCGACTAGCGATCAACGAGCAGTACTTC
CDR3 protein: CASRRLAINEQYF

D gene: TRBD1
V gene: TRBV14
clone size: NA
J gene: TRBJ2-7
CDR3 length: 17
CDR3 DNA: TGTGCCAGCAGCCGGCTCACGATGGGACAGGGAAGGGACGAGCAGTACTTC
CDR3 protein: CASSRLTMGQGRDEQYF

D gene: NA
V gene: TRBV5-4
clone size: few
J gene: TRBJ2-3
CDR3 length: 13
CDR3 DNA: TGTGCCAGCAGCCCCGGAGGGCTAGATACGCAGTATTTT
CDR3 protein: CASSPGGLDTQYF

D gene: NA
V gene: TRBV5-1
clone size: NA
J gene: TRBJ2-1
CDR3 length: 16
CDR3 DNA: TGCGCCAGCAGCCCTCTCACAAGGAGCTCCTACAATGAGCAGTTCTTC
CDR3 protein: CASSPLTRSSYNEQFF

D gene: NA
V gene: TRBV5-1
clone size: NA
J gene: TRBJ2-3
CDR3 length: 16
CDR3 DNA: TGCGCCAGCAGCTTGGCCGGGAGTGGAATCACAGATACGCAGTATTTT
CDR3 protein: CASSLAGSGITDTQYF

D gene: TRBD2
V gene: TRBV10-3
clone size: NA
J gene: TRBJ2-5
CDR3 length: 13
CDR3 DNA: TGTGCCACCGGTGGGAGGGTGGGAGAGACCCAGTACTTC
CDR3 protein: CATGGRVGETQYF

D gene: TRBD1
V gene: TRBV2
clone size: NA
J gene: TRBJ2-3
CDR3 length: 14
CDR3 DNA: TGTGCCAGCAGTGTGTCAGGGGGCGCAGATACGCAGTATTTT
CDR3 protein: CASSVSGGADTQYF

D gene: NA
V gene: TRBV20-1
clone size: NA
J gene: TRBJ2-1
CDR3 length: 11
CDR3 DNA: TGCAGTGCGGAACAGTACAATGAGCAGTTCTTC
CDR3 protein: CSAEQYNEQFF

D gene: NA
V gene: TRBV29-1
clone size: few
J gene: TRBJ1-2
CDR3 length: 12
CDR3 DNA: TGCAGCGTTGTCAATCCTCGGGATGGCTACACCTTC
CDR3 protein: CSVVNPRDGYTF

D gene: TRBD1
V gene: TRBV9
clone size: NA
J gene: TRBJ2-7
CDR3 length: 15
CDR3 DNA: TGTGCCAGCAGCCCCTCGGGACAGATGCTCTACGAGCAGTACTTC
CDR3 protein: CASSPSGQMLYEQYF

D gene: TRBD1
V gene: TRBV30
clone size: NA
J gene: TRBJ2-7
CDR3 length: 13
CDR3 DNA: TGTGCCGGGGCCCGGGACAGTTACTACGAGCAGTACTTC
CDR3 protein: CAGARDSYYEQYF

D gene: TRBD2
V gene: TRBV4-1
clone size: NA
J gene: TRBJ2-7
CDR3 length: 16
CDR3 DNA: TGCGCCAGCAGCCAACTAGCGGCCCAAATCCGTCACGAGCAGTACTTC
CDR3 protein: CASSQLAAQIRHEQYF

D gene: NA
V gene: TRBV7-9
clone size: NA
J gene: TRBJ2-5
CDR3 length: 14
CDR3 DNA: TGTGCCAGCAGCTTAGGAACGGGGCAAGAGACCCAGTACTTC
CDR3 protein: CASSLGTGQETQYF

D gene: NA
V gene: TRBV7-9
clone size: NA
J gene: TRBJ1-2
CDR3 length: 12
CDR3 DNA: TGTGCCAGCAGCTTTGGTGGAGATGGCTACACCTTC
CDR3 protein: CASSFGGDGYTF

D gene: NA
V gene: TRBV7-2
clone size: NA
J gene: TRBJ1-5
CDR3 length: 14
CDR3 DNA: TGTGCCAGCAGCTTAGCACGGACTACACAGCCCCAGCATTTT
CDR3 protein: CASSLARTTQPQHF

D gene: TRBD1
V gene: TRBV30
clone size: few
J gene: TRBJ1-5
CDR3 length: 15
CDR3 DNA: TGTGCCTGGAGTGTTGGGACAGGGAAGTATCAGCCCCAGCATTTT
CDR3 protein: CAWSVGTGKYQPQHF